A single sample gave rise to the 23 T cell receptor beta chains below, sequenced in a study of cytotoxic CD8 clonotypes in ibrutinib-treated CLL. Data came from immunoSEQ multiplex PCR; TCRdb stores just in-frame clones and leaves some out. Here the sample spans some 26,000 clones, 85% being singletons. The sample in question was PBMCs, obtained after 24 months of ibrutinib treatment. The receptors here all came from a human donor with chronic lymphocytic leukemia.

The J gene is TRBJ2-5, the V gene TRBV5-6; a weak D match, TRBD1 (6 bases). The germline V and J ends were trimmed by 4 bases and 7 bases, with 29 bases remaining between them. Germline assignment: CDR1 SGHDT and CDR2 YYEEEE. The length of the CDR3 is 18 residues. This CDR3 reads CASSGLGMGRGTPWTQYF. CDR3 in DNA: TGTGCCAGCAGCGGCTTGGGGATGGGCAGGGGAACTCCGTGGACCCAGTACTTC.

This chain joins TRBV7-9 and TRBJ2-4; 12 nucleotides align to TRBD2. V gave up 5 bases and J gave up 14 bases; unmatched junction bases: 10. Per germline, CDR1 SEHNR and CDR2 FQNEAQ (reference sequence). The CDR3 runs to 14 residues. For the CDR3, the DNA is TGTGCCAGCAGCCCCTGGACTAGCGGGAATTTGGAGTACTTC. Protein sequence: CASSPWTSGNLEYF. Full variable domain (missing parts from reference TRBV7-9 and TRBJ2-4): DTGVSQNPRHKITKRGQNVTFRCDPISEHNRLYWYRQTLGQGPEFLTYFQNEAQLEKSRLLSDRFSAERPKGSFSTLEIQRTEQGDSAMYLCASSPWTSGNLEYFGAGTRLSVL.

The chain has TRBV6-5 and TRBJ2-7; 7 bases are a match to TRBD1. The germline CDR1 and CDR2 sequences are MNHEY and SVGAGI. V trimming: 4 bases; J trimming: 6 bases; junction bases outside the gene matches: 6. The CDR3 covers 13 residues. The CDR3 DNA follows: TGTGCCAGCAGTTTCCTACAGGGGTTCGAGCAGTACTTC. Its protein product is CASSFLQGFEQYF.

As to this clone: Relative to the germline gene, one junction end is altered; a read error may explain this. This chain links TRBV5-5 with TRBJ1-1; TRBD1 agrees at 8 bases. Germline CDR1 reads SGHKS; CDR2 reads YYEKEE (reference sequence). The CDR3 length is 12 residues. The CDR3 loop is CASSVPGQEPLF. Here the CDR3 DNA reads TGTGCCAGCAGCGTTCCGGGACAGGAGCCTCTCTTT.

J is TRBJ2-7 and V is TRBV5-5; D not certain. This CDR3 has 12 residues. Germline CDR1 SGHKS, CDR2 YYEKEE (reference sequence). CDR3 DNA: TGTAGGGCAGGTCCGAACGGCTACGAGCAGTACTTC. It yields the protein CRAGPNGYEQYF.

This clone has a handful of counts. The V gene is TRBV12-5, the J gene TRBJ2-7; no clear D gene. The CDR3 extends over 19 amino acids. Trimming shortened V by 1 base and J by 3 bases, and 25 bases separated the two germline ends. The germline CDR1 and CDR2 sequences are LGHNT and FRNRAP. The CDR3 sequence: CASGLALPGSPAYFYEQYF. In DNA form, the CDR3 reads TGTGCTAGTGGTTTGGCCCTCCCCGGGTCCCCGGCATATTTCTACGAGCAGTACTTC. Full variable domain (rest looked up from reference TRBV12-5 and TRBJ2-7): DARVTQTPRHKVTEMGQEVTMRCQPILGHNTVFWYRQTMMQGLELLAYFRNRAPLDDSGMPKDRFSAEMPDATLATLKIQPSEPRDSAVYFCASGLALPGSPAYFYEQYFGPGTRLTVT.

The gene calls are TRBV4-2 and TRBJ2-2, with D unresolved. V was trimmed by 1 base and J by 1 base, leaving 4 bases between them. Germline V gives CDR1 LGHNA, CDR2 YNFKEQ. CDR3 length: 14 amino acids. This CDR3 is CASSQVGNTGELFF. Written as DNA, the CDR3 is TGTGCCAGCAGCCAAGTAGGGAACACCGGGGAGCTGTTTTTT.

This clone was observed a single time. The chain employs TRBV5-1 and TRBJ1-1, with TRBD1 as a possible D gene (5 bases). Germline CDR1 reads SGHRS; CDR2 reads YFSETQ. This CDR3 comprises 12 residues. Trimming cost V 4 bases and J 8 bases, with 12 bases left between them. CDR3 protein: CASSTLSGEAFF. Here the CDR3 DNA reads TGCGCCAGCAGCACTCTCTCAGGGGAAGCTTTCTTT.

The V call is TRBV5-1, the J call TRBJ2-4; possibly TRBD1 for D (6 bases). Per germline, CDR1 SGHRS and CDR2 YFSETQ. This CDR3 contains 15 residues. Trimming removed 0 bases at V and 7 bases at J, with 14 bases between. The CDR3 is CASSLGQGSGNIQYF. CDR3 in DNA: TGCGCCAGCAGCTTGGGGCAGGGGTCGGGGAACATTCAGTACTTC.

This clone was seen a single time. The CDR3 sequence is CATSTRQGAYEQYF. CDR3 bases: TGTGCCACCAGCACCCGACAGGGGGCTTACGAGCAGTACTTC. The chain is built from TRBV15 and TRBJ2-7, with 10 bases that match TRBD1. Trimming at V came to 4 bases and at J to 4 bases, leaving 4 bases not matched to a gene. CDR1 LNHNV and CDR2 YYDKDF come from the germline V gene (reference sequence). The CDR3 runs 14 residues.

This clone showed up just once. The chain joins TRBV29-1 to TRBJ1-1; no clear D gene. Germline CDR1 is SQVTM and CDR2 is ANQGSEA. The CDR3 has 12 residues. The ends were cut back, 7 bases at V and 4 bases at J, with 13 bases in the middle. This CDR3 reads CSGSWSGTEAFF. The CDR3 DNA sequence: TGCAGCGGGTCATGGAGCGGCACTGAAGCTTTCTTT.

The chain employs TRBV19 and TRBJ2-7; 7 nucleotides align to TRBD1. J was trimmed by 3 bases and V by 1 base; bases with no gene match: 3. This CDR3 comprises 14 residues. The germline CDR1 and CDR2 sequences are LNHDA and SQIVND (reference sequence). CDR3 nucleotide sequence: TGTGCCAGTAGTATAGGAGGGACAGACTACGAGCAGTACTTC. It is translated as CASSIGGTDYEQYF.

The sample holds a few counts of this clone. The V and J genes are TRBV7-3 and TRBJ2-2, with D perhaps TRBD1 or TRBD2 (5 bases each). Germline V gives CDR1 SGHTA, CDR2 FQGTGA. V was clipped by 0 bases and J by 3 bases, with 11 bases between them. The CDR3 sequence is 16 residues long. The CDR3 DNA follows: TGTGCCAGCAGCTTAACCGCCCTGGGGGACACCGGGGAGCTGTTTTTT. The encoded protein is CASSLTALGDTGELFF.

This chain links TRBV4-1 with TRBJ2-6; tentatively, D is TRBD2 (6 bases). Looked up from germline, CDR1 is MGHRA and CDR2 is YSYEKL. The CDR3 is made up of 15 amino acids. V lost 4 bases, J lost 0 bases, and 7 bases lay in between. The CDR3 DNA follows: TGCGCCAGCAGCCGGGGGGTCTCTGGGGCCAACGTCCTGACTTTC. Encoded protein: CASSRGVSGANVLTF.

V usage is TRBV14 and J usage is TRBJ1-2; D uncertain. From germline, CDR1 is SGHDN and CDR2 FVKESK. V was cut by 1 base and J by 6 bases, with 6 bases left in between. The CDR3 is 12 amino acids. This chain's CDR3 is CASSQGWDGYTF. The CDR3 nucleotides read TGTGCCAGCAGCCAAGGATGGGATGGCTACACCTTC.

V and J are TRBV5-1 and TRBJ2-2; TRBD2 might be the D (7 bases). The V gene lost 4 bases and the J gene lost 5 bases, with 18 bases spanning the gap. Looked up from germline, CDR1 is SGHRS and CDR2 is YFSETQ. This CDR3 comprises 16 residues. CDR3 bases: TGCGCCAGCAGCCCCGAAGGGGGGGTTAAAACCGGGGAGCTGTTTTTT. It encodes CASSPEGGVKTGELFF.

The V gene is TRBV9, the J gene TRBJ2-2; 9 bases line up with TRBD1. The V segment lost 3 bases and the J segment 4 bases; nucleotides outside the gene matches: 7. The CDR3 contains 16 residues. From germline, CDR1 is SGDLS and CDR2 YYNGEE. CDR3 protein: CASSGEGTGLTGELFF. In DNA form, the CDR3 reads TGTGCCAGCAGCGGGGAGGGGACAGGGCTCACCGGGGAGCTGTTTTTT.

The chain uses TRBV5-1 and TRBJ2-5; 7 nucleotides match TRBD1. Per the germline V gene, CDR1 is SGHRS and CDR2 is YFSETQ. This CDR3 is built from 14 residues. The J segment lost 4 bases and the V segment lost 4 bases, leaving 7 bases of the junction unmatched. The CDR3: CASSPGTARETQYF. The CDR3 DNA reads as TGCGCCAGCAGCCCCGGGACAGCTCGAGAGACCCAGTACTTC.

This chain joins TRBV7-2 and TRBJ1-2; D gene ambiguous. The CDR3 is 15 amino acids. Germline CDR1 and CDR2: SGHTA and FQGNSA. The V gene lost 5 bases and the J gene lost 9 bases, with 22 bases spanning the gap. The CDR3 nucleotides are TGTGCCAGCAGCCCTATGAGACGTTGGGTCCGGCGCTACACCTTC. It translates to CASSPMRRWVRRYTF.

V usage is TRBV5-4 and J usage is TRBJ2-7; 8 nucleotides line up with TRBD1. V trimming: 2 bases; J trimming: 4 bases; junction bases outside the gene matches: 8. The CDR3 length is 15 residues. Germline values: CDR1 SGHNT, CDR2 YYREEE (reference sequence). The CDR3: CASSLPGTGGYEQYF. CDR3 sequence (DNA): TGTGCCAGCAGCTTACCCGGGACAGGCGGTTACGAGCAGTACTTC.

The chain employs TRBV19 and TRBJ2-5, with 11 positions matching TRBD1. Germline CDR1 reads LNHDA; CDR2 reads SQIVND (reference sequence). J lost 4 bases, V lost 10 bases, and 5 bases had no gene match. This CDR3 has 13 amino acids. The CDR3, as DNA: TGTGCCACCCGGGACAGGGGGTTAGAGACCCAGTACTTC. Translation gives CATRDRGLETQYF.

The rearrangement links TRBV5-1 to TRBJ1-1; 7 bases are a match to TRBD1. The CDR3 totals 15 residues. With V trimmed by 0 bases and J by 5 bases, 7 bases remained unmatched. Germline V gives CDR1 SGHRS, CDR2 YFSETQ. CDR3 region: CASSLAGTVGTEAFF. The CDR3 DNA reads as TGCGCCAGCAGCTTGGCCGGGACAGTCGGTACTGAAGCTTTCTTT.

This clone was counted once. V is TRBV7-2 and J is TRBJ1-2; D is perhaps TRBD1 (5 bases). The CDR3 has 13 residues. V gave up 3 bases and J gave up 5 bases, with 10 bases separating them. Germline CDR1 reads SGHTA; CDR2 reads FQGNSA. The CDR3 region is CASSLDGQYGYTF. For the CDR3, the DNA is TGTGCCAGCAGCTTGGACGGACAATATGGCTACACCTTC.